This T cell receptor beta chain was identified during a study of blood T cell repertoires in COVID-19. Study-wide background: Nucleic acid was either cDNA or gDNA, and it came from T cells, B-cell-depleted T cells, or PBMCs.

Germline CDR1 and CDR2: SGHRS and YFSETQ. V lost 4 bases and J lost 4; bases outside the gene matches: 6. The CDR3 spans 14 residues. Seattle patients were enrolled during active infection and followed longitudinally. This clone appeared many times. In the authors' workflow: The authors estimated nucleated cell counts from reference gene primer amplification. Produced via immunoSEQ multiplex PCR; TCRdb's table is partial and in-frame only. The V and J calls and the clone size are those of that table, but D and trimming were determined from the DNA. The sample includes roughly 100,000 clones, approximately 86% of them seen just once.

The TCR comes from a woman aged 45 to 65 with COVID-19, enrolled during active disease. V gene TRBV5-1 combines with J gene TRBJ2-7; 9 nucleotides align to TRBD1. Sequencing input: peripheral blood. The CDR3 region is CASSRQGGGYEQYF. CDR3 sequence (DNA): TGCGCCAGCAGCCGACAGGGGGGAGGGTACGAGCAGTACTTC.